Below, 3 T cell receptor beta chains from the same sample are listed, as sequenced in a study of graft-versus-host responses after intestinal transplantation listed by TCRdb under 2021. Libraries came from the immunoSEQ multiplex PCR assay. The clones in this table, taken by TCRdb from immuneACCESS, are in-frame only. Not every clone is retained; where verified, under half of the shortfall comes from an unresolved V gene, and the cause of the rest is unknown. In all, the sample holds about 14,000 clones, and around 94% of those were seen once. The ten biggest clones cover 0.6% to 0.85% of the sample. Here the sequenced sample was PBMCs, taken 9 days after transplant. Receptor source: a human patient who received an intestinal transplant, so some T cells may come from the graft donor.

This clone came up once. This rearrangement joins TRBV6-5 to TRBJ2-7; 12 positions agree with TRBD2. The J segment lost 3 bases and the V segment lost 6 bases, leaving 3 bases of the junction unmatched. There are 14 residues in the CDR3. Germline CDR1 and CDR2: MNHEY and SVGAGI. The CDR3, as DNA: TGTGCCAGCAGGGGGACTAGCGGGTTCTACGAGCAGTACTTC. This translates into CASRGTSGFYEQYF.

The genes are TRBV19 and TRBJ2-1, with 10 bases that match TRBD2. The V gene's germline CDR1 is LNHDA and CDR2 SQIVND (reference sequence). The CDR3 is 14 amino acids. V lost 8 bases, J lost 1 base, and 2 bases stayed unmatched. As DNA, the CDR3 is TGTGCCAGTTCGACTAGCGGGTCCTACAATGAGCAGTTCTTC. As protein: CASSTSGSYNEQFF. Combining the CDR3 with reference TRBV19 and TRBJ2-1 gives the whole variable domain DGGITQSPKYLFRKEGQNVTLSCEQNLNHDAMYWYRQDPGQGLRLIYYSQIVNDFQKGDIAEGYSVSREKKESFPLTVTSAQKNPTAFYLCASSTSGSYNEQFFGPGTRLTVL.

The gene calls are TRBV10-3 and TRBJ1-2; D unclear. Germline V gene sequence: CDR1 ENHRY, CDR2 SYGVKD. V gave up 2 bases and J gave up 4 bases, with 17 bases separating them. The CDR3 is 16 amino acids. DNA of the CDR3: TGTGCCATCAGTGAGGGTATGGATTACCGACCCTATGGCTACACCTTC. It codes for CAISEGMDYRPYGYTF.